Below are 22 T cell receptor beta chains sequenced from a single sample in a study of blood T cell repertoires in COVID-19. TCRdb's table, derived via immunoSEQ multiplex PCR, lists solely in-frame clones and lacks some. Of approximately 200,000 clones in the sample, around 77% were seen once. The source material was peripheral blood. The receptors derive from a man aged 55-75 years with active or convalescent COVID-19.

The rearrangement links TRBV2 to TRBJ1-6; D is unclear. The ends were cut back, 2 bases at V and 4 bases at J, with 6 bases in the middle. CDR1 is SNHLY, CDR2 FYNNEI, per germline. There are 14 residues in the CDR3. The CDR3 bases are TGTGCCAGCAGTGAACTCCCGTATAATTCACCCCTCCACTTT. This encodes CASSELPYNSPLHF.

This rearrangement joins TRBV7-3 to TRBJ2-1, with 14 nucleotides matching TRBD2. The CDR3 has 17 amino acids. Per the germline V gene, CDR1 is SGHTA and CDR2 is FQGTGA. Losses at the gene ends were 4 bases for V and 4 bases for J; bases not matched to a gene: 6. CDR3 sequence reads: CASSSPTSGRAYNEQFF. Written as DNA, the CDR3 is TGTGCCAGCAGCTCCCCGACTAGCGGGAGGGCATACAATGAGCAGTTCTTC.

This clone was observed a few times. The chain combines TRBV7-6 with TRBJ1-4; D possibly corresponds to TRBD1 (5 bases). Trimming cost V 0 bases and J 7 bases, with 15 bases left between them. Germline-derived CDR1 and CDR2 are SGHVS and FNYEAQ. The CDR3 sequence is 16 residues long. The CDR3 here is CASSLARAGISEKLFF. Here the CDR3 DNA reads TGTGCCAGCAGCTTAGCTCGGGCAGGGATTAGTGAAAAACTGTTTTTT.

The genes are TRBV7-9 and TRBJ2-7; D uncertain. Germline CDR1 is SEHNR and CDR2 is FQNEAQ (reference sequence). CDR3 length: 12 residues. The V gene lost 5 bases and the J gene lost 6 bases, with 11 bases spanning the gap. This chain's CDR3 is CASSAEVVEQYF. The CDR3 DNA follows: TGTGCCAGCAGCGCCGAGGTGGTCGAGCAGTACTTC. The full variable domain, in which reference TRBV7-9 and TRBJ2-7 provide the parts outside the CDR3, is DTGVSQNPRHKITKRGQNVTFRCDPISEHNRLYWYRQTLGQGPEFLTYFQNEAQLEKSRLLSDRFSAERPKGSFSTLEIQRTEQGDSAMYLCASSAEVVEQYFGPGTRLTVT.

This chain joins TRBV4-3 and TRBJ2-1; TRBD2 matches at 7 bases. The CDR3 has 14 residues. The V gene end was trimmed by 0 bases and the J gene end by 10 bases; junction bases not matched to a gene: 6. Germline V CDR1 and CDR2: LGHNA, YSLEER. Here the CDR3 reads CASSQDAGVWEQFF. In nucleotides, the CDR3 is TGCGCCAGCAGCCAAGATGCGGGGGTATGGGAGCAGTTCTTC.

This clone was observed a few times. The V and J genes are TRBV7-2 and TRBJ2-2, with unresolved D. The V gene's germline CDR1 is SGHTA and CDR2 FQGNSA. V was pared by 4 bases and J by 8 bases, with 11 bases between. The CDR3 loop spans 13 amino acids. CDR3 nucleotides: TGTGCCAGCAGCTCCGGTAGCACTGGGGAGCTGTTTTTT. The encoded protein is CASSSGSTGELFF.

V usage is TRBV9 and J usage is TRBJ2-7; 11 bases map to TRBD2. Per the germline V gene, CDR1 is SGDLS and CDR2 is YYNGEE. The CDR3 runs to 16 residues. Losses at the gene ends were 0 bases for V and 4 bases for J; bases not matched to a gene: 6. CDR3 region: CASSVGGTSGFYEQYF. The CDR3, as DNA: TGTGCCAGCAGCGTAGGGGGGACTAGCGGCTTTTACGAGCAGTACTTC.

This clone was picked up a small number of times. J is TRBJ1-3 and V is TRBV9; 7 bases are a match to TRBD1. Trimming removed 4 bases from V and 0 bases from J; junction bases left unmatched: 4. Germline V gives CDR1 SGDLS, CDR2 YYNGEE. There are 15 residues in the CDR3. CDR3 nucleotides: TGTGCCAGCAGCCCACAGGGGACCTCTGGAAACACCATATATTTT. Translated, it gives CASSPQGTSGNTIYF.

The chain has TRBV2 and TRBJ2-1, with D maybe TRBD2 (7 bases). The CDR3 extends over 13 amino acids. Trimming cost V 9 bases and J 7 bases, with 16 bases left between them. Germline loops: CDR1 SNHLY, CDR2 FYNNEI. The CDR3 sequence is CARGGLLGNEQFF. The CDR3 nucleotides are TGTGCCAGGGGGGGGCTCCTTGGGAATGAGCAGTTCTTC.

For the CDR3, the DNA is TGTGCCATCAGTGAGTCGCGGGGAAACACCGGGGAGCTGTTTTTT. This codes for CAISESRGNTGELFF. The chain employs TRBV10-3 and TRBJ2-2; tentatively, D is TRBD2 (6 bases). This CDR3 region has 15 residues. Trimming took 0 bases from V and 2 from J, leaving 7 bases between them. Germline V gene data show CDR1 as ENHRY and CDR2 as SYGVKD.

This clone was seen a single time. The chain has TRBV28 and TRBJ1-5; the D is unclear. V was clipped by 5 bases and J by 7 bases, with 15 bases between them. The germline CDR1 and CDR2 sequences are MDHEN and SYDVKM. The CDR3 spans 14 residues. The CDR3 loop reads CASSTLAPGQPQHF. The CDR3 DNA follows: TGTGCCAGCAGTACTCTAGCCCCGGGGCAGCCCCAGCATTTT.

The V gene is TRBV10-3, the J gene TRBJ1-1; perhaps TRBD1 as D (6 bases). Germline CDR1 reads ENHRY; CDR2 reads SYGVKD. Between the trimmed V and J ends, which lost 6 bases and 3 bases, there was a span of 14 bases. The CDR3 has 14 residues. This CDR3 is CAIRAGEGDTEAFF. The CDR3 DNA sequence: TGTGCCATCAGGGCAGGGGAGGGGGACACTGAAGCTTTCTTT.

The J gene is TRBJ2-2, the V gene TRBV19; 7 bases map to TRBD1. The length of the CDR3 is 15 residues. Germline V gene data show CDR1 as LNHDA and CDR2 as SQIVND (reference sequence). V trimming: 2 bases; J trimming: 2 bases; junction bases outside the gene matches: 2. CDR3 DNA sequence: TGTGCCAGTAGTATACAGGGGGTAAACACCGGGGAGCTGTTTTTT. It codes for CASSIQGVNTGELFF.

CDR3 DNA sequence: TGCGCCAGCAGCTTGTCCGTGGCTAGCGGGGTCTACGAGCAGTACTTC. This encodes CASSLSVASGVYEQYF. V and J are TRBV5-1 and TRBJ2-7; 9 bases fit TRBD2. The CDR3 has 16 amino acids. V lost 1 base, J lost 3 bases, and 8 bases stayed unmatched. The germline V gene has CDR1 SGHRS and CDR2 YFSETQ. The full variable domain, rest sourced from reference TRBV5-1 and TRBJ2-7, is KAGVTQTPRYLIKTRGQQVTLSCSPISGHRSVSWYQQTPGQGLQFLFEYFSETQRNKGNFPGRFSGRQFSNSRSEMNVSTLELGDSALYLCASSLSVASGVYEQYFGPGTRLTVT.

V gene TRBV25-1 combines with J gene TRBJ2-6, with 8 bases matching TRBD1. The CDR3 has 16 amino acids. J lost 4 bases, V lost 3 bases, and 5 bases had no gene match. Germline V gene lookup returns CDR1 MGHDK and CDR2 SYGVNS. The CDR3 sequence is CASSDDRGSGANVLTF. In nucleotides, the CDR3 is TGTGCCAGCAGTGACGACAGGGGTTCGGGGGCCAACGTCCTGACTTTC.

This chain uses TRBV9 with TRBJ1-2; maybe TRBD1 (6 bases). Germline V gives CDR1 SGDLS, CDR2 YYNGEE. The CDR3 is 15 residues long. Trimming took 2 bases from V and 2 from J, leaving 13 bases between them. CDR3 residues: CASSVLGGANYGYTF. The CDR3 DNA sequence: TGTGCCAGCAGCGTTCTTGGGGGCGCGAACTATGGCTACACCTTC. Variable domain in full (rest from reference TRBV9 and TRBJ1-2): DSGVTQTPKHLITATGQRVTLRCSPRSGDLSVYWYQQSLDQGLQFLIQYYNGEERAKGNILERFSAQQFPDLHSELNLSSLELGDSALYFCASSVLGGANYGYTFGSGTRLTVV.

The gene calls are TRBV7-2 and TRBJ2-7; D is undetermined. The V gene's germline CDR1 is SGHTA and CDR2 FQGNSA. This CDR3 is built from 11 residues. V lost 6 bases and J lost 3, with 6 bases in between. DNA for the CDR3: TGTGCCAGCAGTTCTGTCTACGAGCAGTACTTC. Translation gives CASSSVYEQYF. Variable domain in full (rest from reference TRBV7-2 and TRBJ2-7): GAGVSQSPSNKVTEKGKDVELRCDPISGHTALYWYRQSLGQGLEFLIYFQGNSAPDKSGLPSDRFSAERTGGSVSTLTIQRTQQEDSAVYLCASSSVYEQYFGPGTRLTVT.

The rearrangement joins TRBV19 to TRBJ2-3; 7 nucleotides line up with TRBD2. Germline assignment: CDR1 LNHDA and CDR2 SQIVND (reference sequence). This CDR3 region has 15 residues. The trim removed 5 bases at V and 0 bases at J, leaving 5 bases unmatched. The CDR3 protein is CASSVLAVSTDTQYF. CDR3 sequence (DNA): TGTGCCAGTAGTGTTCTAGCGGTTAGCACAGATACGCAGTATTTT.

This clone has only one observation. The V and J genes are TRBV4-3 and TRBJ2-7, with TRBD2 as a possible D gene (5 bases). The germline CDR1 and CDR2 sequences are LGHNA and YSLEER. Between the trimmed V and J ends, which lost 0 bases and 1 base, there was a span of 10 bases. The CDR3 extends over 15 amino acids. The CDR3 DNA is TGCGCCAGCAGCCAAGAACTAGGCTCATCCTACGAGCAGTACTTC. As protein: CASSQELGSSYEQYF.

The chain carries TRBV29-1 and TRBJ1-2; a possible D gene is TRBD1 (6 bases). V was trimmed by 6 bases and J by 7 bases, leaving 15 bases between them. Germline V gene data show CDR1 as SQVTM and CDR2 as ANQGSEA. CDR3 length: 12 residues. The CDR3 DNA is TGCAGCGTCCGGGGGGGCAGAGGTGGCTACACCTTC. Protein: CSVRGGRGGYTF. Full variable domain (remainder filled in from reference TRBV29-1 and TRBJ1-2): SAVISQKPSRDICQRGTSLTIQCQVDSQVTMMFWYRQQPGQSLTLIATANQGSEATYESGFVIDKFPISRPNLTFSTLTVSNMSPEDSSIYLCSVRGGRGGYTFGSGTRLTVV.

As regards this clone: At one end, the junction sequence differs from germline, possibly due to a read error. This chain uses TRBV18 with TRBJ2-5; 9 bases are a match to TRBD1. The CDR3 covers 15 residues. Germline-derived CDR1 and CDR2 are KGHSH and LQKENI. This CDR3 reads CVSSRRDRDFETQYF. CDR3 in DNA: TGTGTCAGCTCACGAAGGGACAGGGATTTTGAGACCCAGTACTTC.

With respect to this clone: The identical CDR3 is also encoded by other nucleotide sequences in the sample. The chain is built from TRBV6-5 and TRBJ2-1; D gene unclear. Germline V gene sequence: CDR1 MNHEY, CDR2 SVGAGI. Trimming removed 0 bases at V and 0 bases at J, with 9 bases between. The CDR3 contains 16 residues. The CDR3 coding sequence is TGTGCCAGCAGTTACTCCGGGTTATCCTCCTACAATGAGCAGTTCTTC. This codes for CASSYSGLSSYNEQFF.